The 14 T cell receptor beta chains reported below all come from one sample, sequenced in a study of blood T cells in healthy people across ages. Together with a sample-barcoded 5' primer, a J-beta primer mix was included in a second PCR lasting roughly 6 to 12 cycles. MiXCR was run by TCRdb on the 5' RACE reads, yielding one entry per CDR3 protein. The table has over 500,000 distinct CDR3 sequences, over 40% seen once. Sample: blood. The receptors derive from a woman at least 80 years old in good health.

A few counts support this clonotype. V and J are TRBV7-2 and TRBJ2-7; no definite D call. The length of the CDR3 is 14 residues. Germline CDR1 reads SGHTA; CDR2 reads FQGNSA. Trimming cost V 5 bases and J 4 bases, with 15 bases left between them. The CDR3 loop is CASSPQSGSYEQYF. CDR3 coding DNA: TGTGCCAGCAGCCCCCAGTCCGGGTCTTACGAGCAGTACTTC.

The chain combines TRBV28 with TRBJ2-2, with D possibly matching TRBD2 (6 bases). The CDR3 runs 15 residues. Germline CDR1 reads MDHEN; CDR2 reads SYDVKM. V was clipped by 5 bases and J by 8 bases, with 18 bases between them. Here the CDR3 reads CASSPVGGRGGELFF. The DNA of the CDR3 is TGTGCCAGCAGTCCGGTGGGAGGCAGAGGTGGGGAGCTGTTTTTT.

The chain joins TRBV4-2 to TRBJ2-5; TRBD1 or TRBD2 may be the D gene (5 bases each). The CDR3 is made up of 16 amino acids. Germline CDR1 LGHNA, CDR2 YNFKEQ. V lost 4 bases and J lost 10, with 25 bases in between. The CDR3 loop is CASSLQTVEKGTIQYF. The CDR3 bases are TGTGCCAGCAGCCTCCAAACAGTCGAAAAGGGGACGATCCAGTACTTC.

The chain employs TRBV9 and TRBJ2-7, with D tentatively TRBD1 (6 bases). Germline lookup yields CDR1 SGDLS and CDR2 YYNGEE. This CDR3 is 14 amino acids long. V lost 0 bases and J lost 2, with 9 bases in between. The CDR3 coding sequence is TGTGCCAGCAGCGTAGGACAGGTTCCCTACGAGCAGTACTTC. This sequence encodes CASSVGQVPYEQYF.

The chain has TRBV1 and TRBJ2-1; TRBD1, the table's D call, lacks a check against the DNA. TRBV1 is given as a pseudogene. The CDR3 contains 15 residues. As DNA, the CDR3 is TGCACCAGCAGCCCTACGGACCCCTCAGAGGATGAGCAGTTCTTC. Amino acids: CTSSPTDPSEDEQFF.

This rearrangement joins TRBV3-1 to TRBJ2-2, with D perhaps matching TRBD2 (6 bases). The CDR3 is 13 residues long. V was trimmed by 3 bases and J by 5 bases, leaving 7 bases between them. CDR1 is LGHDT and CDR2 is YNNKEL in the germline V gene (reference sequence). The CDR3 reads CASSQAGTGELFF. The CDR3 DNA sequence: TGTGCCAGCAGCCAGGCGGGGACCGGGGAGCTGTTTTTT.

The chain combines TRBV19 with TRBJ2-3, with D perhaps matching TRBD2 (5 bases). Germline values: CDR1 LNHDA, CDR2 SQIVND (reference sequence). This CDR3 spans 15 amino acids. Trimming pared 8 bases from V and 6 bases from J, leaving 21 bases between. This chain's CDR3 is CASREGSLPTDTQYF. CDR3 nucleotides: TGTGCCAGTCGAGAAGGGAGTTTACCAACGGATACGCAGTATTTT.

This rearrangement joins TRBV3-1 to TRBJ2-5; TRBD1 is a possible D gene (5 bases). Germline CDR1 reads LGHDT; CDR2 reads YNNKEL (reference sequence). V dropped 0 bases and J dropped 6 bases, with 20 bases sitting between them. CDR3 length: 17 amino acids. The CDR3 DNA reads as TGTGCCAGCAGCCAAGATAAGTTTGGCAGGGTGAGCCAGACCCAGTACTTC. Its translation is CASSQDKFGRVSQTQYF.

Worth noting for this clonotype: This may be a read error, as it is one base from a much larger clone. This rearrangement joins TRBV12-3 or TRBV12-4 to TRBJ2-5, with D possibly being TRBD2 (6 bases). The CDR3 contains 14 residues. Between the trimmed V and J ends, which lost 8 bases and 4 bases, there was a span of 17 bases. The CDR3 here is CASGKGLLLETQYF. CDR3 bases: TGTGCCAGCGGCAAGGGACTCTTATTAGAGACCCAGTACTTC.

This clonotype was detected a few times. This clone may be a read error of a much larger clone one base away. The V and J genes are TRBV7-2 and TRBJ2-7; D is perhaps TRBD1 or TRBD2 (6 bases each). V dropped 0 bases and J dropped 7 bases, with 19 bases sitting between them. In germline, CDR1 is SGHTA, CDR2 FQGNSA. This CDR3 is 16 amino acids long. The CDR3 protein is CASSLADGGGYNEQYF. CDR3 nucleotides: TGTGCCAGCAGCTTAGCGGACGGAGGGGGATACAATGAGCAGTACTTC.

The V and J genes are TRBV10-3 and TRBJ2-7, with 9 bases matching TRBD1. CDR1 is ENHRY and CDR2 is SYGVKD in the germline V gene. The V segment lost 2 bases and the J segment 0 bases; nucleotides outside the gene matches: 2. There are 15 residues in the CDR3. CDR3 amino acids: CAISEVTGGSYEQYF. CDR3 DNA: TGTGCCATCAGTGAGGTGACAGGGGGCTCCTACGAGCAGTACTTC.

This clonotype has a count of ten or more. The chain combines TRBV12-3 or TRBV12-4 with TRBJ2-1; 8 positions match TRBD2. The CDR3 loop spans 14 amino acids. The J segment lost 9 bases and the V segment lost 5 bases, leaving 9 bases of the junction unmatched. CDR3 in amino acids: CASSVPGLVTEQFF. CDR3 nucleotides: TGTGCCAGCAGTGTGCCGGGACTAGTAACTGAGCAGTTCTTC.

This clonotype occurred once. A much larger clone lies one base from this, so it may be a read error. The V and J genes are TRBV5-1 and TRBJ2-1; D gene uncertain. Germline CDR1 reads SGHRS; CDR2 reads YFSETQ. The CDR3 has 12 residues. This chain's CDR3 is CACSPRDNEQFF. DNA for the CDR3: TGCGCCTGCAGCCCCCGTGACAATGAGCAGTTCTTC.

About this clonotype itself: With a much larger clone just one base away, this may be a read error. The rearrangement links TRBV29-1 to TRBJ2-5; D perhaps matches TRBD2 (5 bases). Trimming stripped 3 bases from V and 3 bases from J, with 11 bases between. Germline CDR1 is SQVTM and CDR2 is ANQGSEA. This CDR3 has 13 residues. The CDR3 coding sequence is TGCAGCGTTGAGGGAGTGTACGAAGAGACCCAGTACTTC. Encoded protein: CSVEGVYEETQYF.